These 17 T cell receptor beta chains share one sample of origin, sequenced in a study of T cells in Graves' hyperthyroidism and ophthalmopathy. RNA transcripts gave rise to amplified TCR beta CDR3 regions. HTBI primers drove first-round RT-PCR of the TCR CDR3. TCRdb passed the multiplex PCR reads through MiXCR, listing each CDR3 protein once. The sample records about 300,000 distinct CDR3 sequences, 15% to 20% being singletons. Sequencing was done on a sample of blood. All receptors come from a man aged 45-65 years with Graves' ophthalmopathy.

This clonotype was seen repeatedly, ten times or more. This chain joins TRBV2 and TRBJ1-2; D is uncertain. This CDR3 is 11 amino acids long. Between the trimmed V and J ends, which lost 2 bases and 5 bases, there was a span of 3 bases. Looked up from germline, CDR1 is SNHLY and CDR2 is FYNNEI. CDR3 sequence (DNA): TGTGCCAGCAGTGAATTTTATGGCTACACCTTC. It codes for CASSEFYGYTF.

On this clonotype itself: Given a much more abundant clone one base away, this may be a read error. CDR3 in amino acids: CASRTGTGGQPRHF. The DNA of the CDR3 is TGTGCCAGCAGAACCGGGACAGGGGGTCAGCCCCGGCATTTT. V gene TRBV12-3 or TRBV12-4 combines with J gene TRBJ1-5, with 11 bases that match TRBD1. The CDR3 has 14 residues.

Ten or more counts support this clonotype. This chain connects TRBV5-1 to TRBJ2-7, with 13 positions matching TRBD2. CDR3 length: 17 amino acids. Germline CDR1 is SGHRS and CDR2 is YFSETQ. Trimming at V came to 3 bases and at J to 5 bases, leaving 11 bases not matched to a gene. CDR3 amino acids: CASSSGTSGTAGHEQYF. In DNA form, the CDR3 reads TGCGCCAGCAGCTCCGGGACTAGCGGGACCGCCGGCCACGAGCAGTACTTC.

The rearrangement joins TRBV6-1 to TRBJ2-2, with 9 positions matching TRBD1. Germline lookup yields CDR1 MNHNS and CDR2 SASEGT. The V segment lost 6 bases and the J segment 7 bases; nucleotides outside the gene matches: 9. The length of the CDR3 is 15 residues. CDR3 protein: CASRQTGTGSGELFF. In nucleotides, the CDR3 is TGTGCCAGCAGACAAACCGGGACAGGGAGCGGGGAGCTGTTTTTT.

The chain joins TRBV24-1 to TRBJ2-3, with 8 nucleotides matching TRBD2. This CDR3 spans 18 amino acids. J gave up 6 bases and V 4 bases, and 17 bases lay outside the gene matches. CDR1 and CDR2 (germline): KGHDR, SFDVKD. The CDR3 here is CATSDPGFAGGTTDTQYF. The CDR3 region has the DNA TGTGCCACCAGTGACCCCGGGTTTGCGGGAGGAACCACGGATACGCAGTATTTT.

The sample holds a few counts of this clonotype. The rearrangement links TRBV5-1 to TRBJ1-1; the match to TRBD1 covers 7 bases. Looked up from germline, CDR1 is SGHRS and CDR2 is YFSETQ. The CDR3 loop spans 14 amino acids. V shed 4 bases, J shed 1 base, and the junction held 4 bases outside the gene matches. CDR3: CASSQGGGNTEAFF. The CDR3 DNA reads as TGCGCCAGCAGCCAGGGGGGGGGGAACACTGAAGCTTTCTTT.

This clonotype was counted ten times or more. This chain's CDR3 is CASSLSAGTGYLGLAKNIQYF. The CDR3 DNA reads as TGTGCCAGCAGTTTATCCGCCGGGACAGGGTATTTGGGACTGGCCAAAAACATTCAGTACTTC. This chain connects TRBV6-1 to TRBJ2-4, with 9 bases that match TRBD1. The CDR3 spans 21 residues. V dropped 5 bases and J dropped 1; count of bases not matched to a gene: 21. Per the germline V gene, CDR1 is MNHNS and CDR2 is SASEGT.

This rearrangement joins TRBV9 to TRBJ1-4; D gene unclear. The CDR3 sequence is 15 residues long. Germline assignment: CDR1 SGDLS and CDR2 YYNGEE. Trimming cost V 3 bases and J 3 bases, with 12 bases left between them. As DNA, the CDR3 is TGTGCCAGCAGCGCCAACAGCGCTGCTAATGAAAAACTGTTTTTT. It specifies CASSANSAANEKLFF.

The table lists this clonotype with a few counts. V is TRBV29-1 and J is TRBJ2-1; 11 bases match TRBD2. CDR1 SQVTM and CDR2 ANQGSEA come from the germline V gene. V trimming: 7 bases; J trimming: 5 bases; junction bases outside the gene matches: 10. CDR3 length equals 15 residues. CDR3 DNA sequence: TGCAGCGCTGGGATGGTGACTAGCGGGAACAATGAGCAGTTCTTC. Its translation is CSAGMVTSGNNEQFF.

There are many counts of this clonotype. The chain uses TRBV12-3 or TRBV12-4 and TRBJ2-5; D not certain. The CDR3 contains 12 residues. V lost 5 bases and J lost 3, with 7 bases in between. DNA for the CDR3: TGTGCCAGCAGTCTCTCGAAAGAGACCCAGTACTTC. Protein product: CASSLSKETQYF.

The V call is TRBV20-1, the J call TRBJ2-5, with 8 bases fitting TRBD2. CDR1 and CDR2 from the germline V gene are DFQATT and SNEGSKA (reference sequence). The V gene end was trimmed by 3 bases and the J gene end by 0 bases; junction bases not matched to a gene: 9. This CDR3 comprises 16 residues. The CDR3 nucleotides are TGCAGTGCTAGCCCGTGGGGTAGCGGGAACCAAGAGACCCAGTACTTC. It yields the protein CSASPWGSGNQETQYF.

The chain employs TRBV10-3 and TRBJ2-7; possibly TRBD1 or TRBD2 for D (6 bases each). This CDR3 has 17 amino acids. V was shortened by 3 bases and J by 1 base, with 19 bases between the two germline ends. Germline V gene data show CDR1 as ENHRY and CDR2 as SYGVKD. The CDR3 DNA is TGTGCCATCAGTGATACCGGGGGCGGTAGATCTTCCTACGAGCAGTACTTC. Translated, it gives CAISDTGGGRSSYEQYF.

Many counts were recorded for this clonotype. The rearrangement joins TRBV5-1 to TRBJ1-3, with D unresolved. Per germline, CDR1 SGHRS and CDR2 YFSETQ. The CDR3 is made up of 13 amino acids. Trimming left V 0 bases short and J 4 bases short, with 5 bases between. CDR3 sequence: CASSLARGNTIYF. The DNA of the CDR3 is TGCGCCAGCAGCTTGGCCAGGGGAAACACCATATATTTT.

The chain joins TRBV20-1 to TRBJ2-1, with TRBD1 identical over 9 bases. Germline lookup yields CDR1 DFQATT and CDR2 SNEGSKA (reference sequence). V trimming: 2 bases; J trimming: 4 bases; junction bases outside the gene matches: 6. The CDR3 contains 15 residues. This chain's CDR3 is CSARRQGVGYNEQFF. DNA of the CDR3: TGCAGTGCTAGAAGACAGGGGGTAGGATACAATGAGCAGTTCTTC.

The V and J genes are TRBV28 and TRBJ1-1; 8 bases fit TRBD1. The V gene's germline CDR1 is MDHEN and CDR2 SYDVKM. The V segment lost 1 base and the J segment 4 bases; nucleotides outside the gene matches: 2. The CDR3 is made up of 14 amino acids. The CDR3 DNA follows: TGTGCCAGCAGTTTATCCGACAGGGGCACTGAAGCTTTCTTT. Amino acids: CASSLSDRGTEAFF.

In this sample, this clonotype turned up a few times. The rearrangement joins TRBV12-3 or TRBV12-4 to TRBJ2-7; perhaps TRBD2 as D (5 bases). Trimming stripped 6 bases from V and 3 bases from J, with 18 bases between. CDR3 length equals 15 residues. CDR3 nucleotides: TGTGCCAGCAGCCCTTCAGCGGTAGTTAACTACGAGCAGTACTTC. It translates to CASSPSAVVNYEQYF.

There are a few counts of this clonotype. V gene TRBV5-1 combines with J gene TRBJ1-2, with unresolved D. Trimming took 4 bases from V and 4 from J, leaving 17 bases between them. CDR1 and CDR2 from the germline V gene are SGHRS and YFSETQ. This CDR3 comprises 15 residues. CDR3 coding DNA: TGCGCCAGCAGCCAAAAGGGAGAATCCGGCTATGGCTACACCTTC. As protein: CASSQKGESGYGYTF.